This T cell receptor (beta chain) appears in the sequencing data of a study of T cells in Graves' hyperthyroidism and ophthalmopathy. On the study more broadly: Peripheral blood samples were taken at initial diagnosis, prior to any treatment.

This clonotype was recorded a few times. The antigen is unknown. The source of the PBMCs was over 8.5 ml of fresh peripheral blood. Findings of the study overall: Classification by a 13 V-J model distinguished ophthalmopathy from stable hyperthyroidism.

Per the germline V gene, CDR1 is KGHSH and CDR2 is LQKENI. The CDR3 totals 14 residues. V lost 1 base to trimming and J lost 1 base, with 7 bases between them. RNA transcripts yielded amplified TCR beta CDR3 regions. First-round RT-PCR of the TCR CDR3 relied on the HTBI primer set. Each CDR3 protein is one row after TCRdb ran MiXCR on the multiplex PCR reads. Here the sample spans roughly 700,000 distinct CDR3 sequences, about a third being singletons. The chain is built from TRBV18 and TRBJ1-1; unclear D gene. The TCR was taken from a woman aged 40 to 50 with Graves' hyperthyroidism. Input material: blood. CDR3 protein: CASSPRSANTEAFF. As DNA, the CDR3 is TGTGCCAGCTCACCACGCAGCGCGAACACTGAAGCTTTCTTT.